These 30 T cell receptor beta chains were sequenced from one sample in a study of cytotoxic CD8 clonotypes in ibrutinib-treated CLL. Sequencing was performed with immunoSEQ multiplex PCR; in TCRdb, only in-frame clones are kept and a portion is missing. The repertoire has about 45,000 clones, around 73% of them found once; the top ten carry about 13%. Sequences were derived from PBMCs, sampled after 12 months of ibrutinib treatment. These receptors all stem from a human donor with chronic lymphocytic leukemia.

The chain joins TRBV20-1 to TRBJ2-5, with D unclear. In germline, CDR1 is DFQATT, CDR2 SNEGSKA (reference sequence). V lost 5 bases and J 5 bases, leaving 9 bases between the germline ends. The CDR3 has 11 amino acids. DNA of the CDR3: TGCAGTGCTCCCCGGCGGGAGACCCAGTACTTC. Its translation is CSAPRRETQYF.

The rearrangement uses TRBV9 and TRBJ2-1, with D possibly being TRBD2 (6 bases). CDR1 is SGDLS, CDR2 YYNGEE, per germline. This CDR3 is built from 14 residues. Between the trimmed V and J ends, which lost 4 bases and 8 bases, there was a span of 16 bases. For the CDR3, the DNA is TGTGCCAGCAGCACTTCAAGGTCTAGCGATGAGCAGTTCTTC. Translation: CASSTSRSSDEQFF. Based on the CDR3 plus reference TRBV9 and TRBJ2-1, the full variable domain is DSGVTQTPKHLITATGQRVTLRCSPRSGDLSVYWYQQSLDQGLQFLIQYYNGEERAKGNILERFSAQQFPDLHSELNLSSLELGDSALYFCASSTSRSSDEQFFGPGTRLTVL.

The chain joins TRBV11-2 to TRBJ2-7; a possible D gene is TRBD1 (6 bases). Trimming removed 3 bases at V and 0 bases at J, with 21 bases between. This CDR3 contains 18 residues. Germline assignment: CDR1 SGHAT and CDR2 FQNNGV. The CDR3 loop reads CASSFRLSTGPSSYEQYF. CDR3 coding DNA: TGTGCCAGCAGCTTTCGCCTATCCACAGGGCCCAGCTCCTACGAGCAGTACTTC.

This clone was counted many times. V usage is TRBV14 and J usage is TRBJ2-7, with 13 bases fitting TRBD2. Trimming at V came to 5 bases and at J to 3 bases, leaving 7 bases not matched to a gene. The germline V gene has CDR1 SGHDN and CDR2 FVKESK. This CDR3 is 16 amino acids long. The CDR3 nucleotides read TGTGCCAGCAGCTCTGGACTAGCGGGGGTTCTCTACGAGCAGTACTTC. This translates into CASSSGLAGVLYEQYF.

The chain has TRBV11-2 and TRBJ2-7, with a possible D match to TRBD2 (6 bases). The CDR3 spans 15 residues. The V gene's germline CDR1 is SGHAT and CDR2 FQNNGV. Trimming removed 6 bases from V and 3 bases from J, with 18 bases in between. The CDR3 reads CASRRPGTPSYEQYF. CDR3 in DNA: TGTGCCAGCAGACGACCAGGGACTCCGAGCTACGAGCAGTACTTC.

This chain joins TRBV19 and TRBJ2-1, with D unclear. V was trimmed by 1 base and J by 2 bases, leaving 9 bases between them. The CDR3 is 15 amino acids. The germline V gene encodes CDR1 LNHDA and CDR2 SQIVND (reference sequence). In DNA form, the CDR3 reads TGTGCCAGTAGTATAGGAGTGACCGCCTACAATGAGCAGTTCTTC. This sequence encodes CASSIGVTAYNEQFF.

The chain employs TRBV7-3 and TRBJ1-1; a weak D match, TRBD1 (5 bases). The CDR3 extends over 13 amino acids. V was trimmed by 3 bases and J by 1 base, leaving 6 bases between them. The germline V gene encodes CDR1 SGHTA and CDR2 FQGTGA. CDR3 in DNA: TGTGCCAGCAGCTTGACAGCGAACACTGAAGCTTTCTTT. Amino acid sequence: CASSLTANTEAFF.

The chain's CDR3 is CASSLTPGQYTQYF. As DNA, the CDR3 is TGTGCCAGCAGCTTAACCCCAGGACAGTATACGCAGTATTTT. The rearrangement uses TRBV7-9 and TRBJ2-3; D perhaps matches TRBD1 (6 bases). The CDR3 runs to 14 residues. Trimming stripped 2 bases from V and 7 bases from J, with 13 bases between. Germline V gene lookup returns CDR1 SEHNR and CDR2 FQNEAQ (reference sequence).

The V and J genes are TRBV5-8 and TRBJ1-5, with 7 bases lining up with TRBD1. V trimming: 0 bases; J trimming: 5 bases; junction bases outside the gene matches: 5. Germline V CDR1 and CDR2: SGHTS, YDEGEE. The CDR3 has 15 residues. CDR3 coding DNA: TGTGCCAGCAGCTTGGACAGGGGCCGTTATCAGCCCCAGCATTTT. Translated, it gives CASSLDRGRYQPQHF.

This chain connects TRBV7-8 to TRBJ1-5; D is unresolved. Trimming removed 2 bases at V and 9 bases at J, with 8 bases between. The length of the CDR3 is 12 residues. Germline V gene sequence: CDR1 SGHVS, CDR2 FQNEAQ. CDR3: CASSLHGRPQHF. The CDR3 nucleotides are TGTGCCAGCAGCTTACATGGGCGGCCCCAGCATTTT.

The CDR3 here is CSARDRPQYF. The DNA of the CDR3 is TGCAGTGCTAGAGATCGGCCGCAGTATTTT. The J gene is TRBJ2-3, the V gene TRBV20-1, with no clear D. V lost 0 bases to trimming and J lost 10 bases, with 5 bases between them. Germline CDR1 reads DFQATT; CDR2 reads SNEGSKA (reference sequence). The CDR3 loop spans 10 amino acids.

This clone has only one observation. The rearrangement uses TRBV5-5 and TRBJ2-7; D gene uncertain. The V end lost 0 bases, the J end lost 1 base, and 8 bases lay between the germline ends. Germline CDR1 SGHKS, CDR2 YYEKEE (reference sequence). This CDR3 is 14 amino acids long. The CDR3 nucleotides read TGTGCCAGCAGCTTGGTAGGCGGTTCCTACGAGCAGTACTTC. Translating gives CASSLVGGSYEQYF. Using reference TRBV5-5 and TRBJ2-7 for the parts outside the CDR3, the full variable domain is DAGVTQSPTHLIKTRGQQVTLRCSPISGHKSVSWYQQVLGQGPQFIFQYYEKEERGRGNFPDRFSARQFPNYSSELNVNALLLGDSALYLCASSLVGGSYEQYFGPGTRLTVT.

The CDR3 sequence is CASSQDRTGGFETQYF. Written as DNA, the CDR3 is TGCGCCAGCAGCCAAGACAGGACAGGGGGTTTTGAGACCCAGTACTTC. The chain carries TRBV4-1 and TRBJ2-5; 10 positions agree with TRBD1. Unmatched junction bases numbered 6, after V lost 0 bases and J lost 5 bases. Germline loops: CDR1 MGHRA, CDR2 YSYEKL. The CDR3 totals 16 residues.

The chain links TRBV10-2 to TRBJ2-5; possible D gene TRBD1, 5 bases. From germline, CDR1 is WSHSY and CDR2 SAAADI. The CDR3 is made up of 12 amino acids. V lost 5 bases to trimming and J lost 7 bases, with 11 bases between them. CDR3 sequence reads: CASSPGYGTQYF. The CDR3 region has the DNA TGCGCCAGCAGTCCAGGGTACGGGACCCAGTACTTC.

V is TRBV5-1 and J is TRBJ1-1; 10 bases match TRBD1. V lost 0 bases and J lost 3; bases outside the gene matches: 2. CDR1 and CDR2 from the germline V gene are SGHRS and YFSETQ. The CDR3 is made up of 15 amino acids. CDR3 sequence: CASSLGDRGYTEAFF. CDR3 bases: TGCGCCAGCAGCTTGGGGGACAGGGGCTACACTGAAGCTTTCTTT.

Only a few counts were recorded for this clone. The CDR3 nucleotides are TGTGCCAGCAGCAGGACAGGGTTGAACAATGAGCAGTTCTTC. Its protein product is CASSRTGLNNEQFF. The chain combines TRBV7-2 with TRBJ2-1, with 8 bases fitting TRBD1. The germline gives CDR1 SGHTA, CDR2 FQGNSA. Trimming removed 5 bases from V and 5 bases from J; junction bases left unmatched: 5. CDR3 length: 14 amino acids.

The chain links TRBV6-5 to TRBJ1-4, with no clear D. CDR3 length: 13 residues. The V gene's germline CDR1 is MNHEY and CDR2 SVGAGI. Deletions cut 6 bases from V and 8 bases from J, with 13 bases between. Here the CDR3 DNA reads TGTGCCAGCAGATCCCCCATTAGGGAAAAACTGTTTTTT. This gives the protein CASRSPIREKLFF.

The CDR3 DNA reads TGTGCCAGCAGCGCCCGGGACAGATTGAACACTGAAGCTTTCTTT. Its translation is CASSARDRLNTEAFF. The chain uses TRBV6-1 and TRBJ1-1, with 7 bases identical to TRBD1. Germline V gives CDR1 MNHNS, CDR2 SASEGT. After removal of 6 bases from V and 0 bases from J, the junction contained 7 bases not matched to a gene. The CDR3 runs 15 residues.

This clone is a singleton in its sample. J is TRBJ2-3 and V is TRBV4-2, with TRBD2 as a possible D gene (6 bases). V was cut by 4 bases and J by 0 bases, with 11 bases left in between. Germline-derived CDR1 and CDR2 are LGHNA and YNFKEQ. The CDR3 length is 15 residues. As DNA, the CDR3 is TGTGCCAGCAGCCCACGCGGGGATAGCACAGATACGCAGTATTTT. Its translation: CASSPRGDSTDTQYF.

This clone came up once. This sequence joins TRBV6-5 and TRBJ1-2; D is unclear. V shed 11 bases and J shed 4 bases, with 14 bases lying between them. Germline values: CDR1 MNHEY, CDR2 SVGAGI. The CDR3 loop spans 12 amino acids. CDR3 region: CAAGKVTYGYTF. The CDR3 DNA sequence: TGTGCCGCGGGGAAGGTAACCTATGGCTACACCTTC.

The chain carries TRBV11-2 and TRBJ2-7; no reliable D call. In germline, CDR1 is SGHAT, CDR2 FQNNGV. V gave up 1 base and J gave up 6 bases, with 10 bases separating them. This CDR3 is built from 13 residues. CDR3 loop: CASSLGNVGEQYF. The CDR3 coding sequence is TGTGCCAGCAGCTTAGGGAACGTTGGCGAGCAGTACTTC.

This clone was observed a single time. The CDR3 loop is CASSLDPGGPQETQYF. The CDR3 region has the DNA TGTGCCAGCAGCTTAGACCCCGGGGGCCCTCAAGAGACCCAGTACTTC. The chain employs TRBV13 and TRBJ2-5, with D perhaps matching TRBD1 or TRBD2 (6 bases each). V was trimmed by 1 base and J by 2 bases, leaving 14 bases between them. CDR1 is PRHDT, CDR2 FYEKMQ, per germline (reference sequence). The CDR3 consists of 16 residues.

This chain links TRBV30 with TRBJ1-2, with D possibly being TRBD1 (6 bases). In germline, CDR1 is GTSNPN, CDR2 SVGIG (reference sequence). There are 13 residues in the CDR3. V shed 4 bases and J shed 3 bases, with 12 bases lying between them. DNA for the CDR3: TGTGCCTGGAACACGGACAGTTACTATGGCTACACCTTC. This codes for CAWNTDSYYGYTF. Using reference TRBV30 and TRBJ1-2 for the parts outside the CDR3, the full variable domain is SQTIHQWPATLVQPVGSPLSLECTVEGTSNPNLYWYRQAAGRGLQLLFYSVGIGQISSEVPQNLSASRPQDRQFILSSKKLLLSDSGFYLCAWNTDSYYGYTFGSGTRLTVV.

The V and J genes are TRBV29-1 and TRBJ2-3; D gene ambiguous. Germline V CDR1 and CDR2: SQVTM, ANQGSEA. This CDR3 is built from 13 residues. V was trimmed by 4 bases and J by 0 bases, leaving 8 bases between them. The CDR3 region is CSVAGPSTDTQYF. The CDR3 DNA reads as TGCAGCGTTGCTGGGCCTAGCACAGATACGCAGTATTTT.

This clone came up a few times. V and J are TRBV5-1 and TRBJ2-7; no clear D gene. Germline V gene data show CDR1 as SGHRS and CDR2 as YFSETQ. Trimming pared 7 bases from V and 2 bases from J, leaving 10 bases between. The CDR3 is 12 amino acids. The DNA for the CDR3 is TGCGCCAGCTCCCGAGATACCTACGAGCAGTACTTC. Translating it yields CASSRDTYEQYF. Combining the CDR3 with reference TRBV5-1 and TRBJ2-7 gives the whole variable domain KAGVTQTPRYLIKTRGQQVTLSCSPISGHRSVSWYQQTPGQGLQFLFEYFSETQRNKGNFPGRFSGRQFSNSRSEMNVSTLELGDSALYLCASSRDTYEQYFGPGTRLTVT.

The chain is built from TRBV7-2 and TRBJ2-7; tentatively, D is TRBD1 or TRBD2 (6 bases each). The CDR3 has 18 amino acids. With 6 bases removed from V and 2 bases from J, the gap between germline ends came to 26 bases. Per germline, CDR1 SGHTA and CDR2 FQGNSA. The CDR3 loop is CASRILSTPGGVAYEQYF. CDR3 DNA: TGTGCCAGCAGGATATTATCGACTCCCGGGGGCGTCGCCTACGAGCAGTACTTC.

This clone was observed a single time. The chain recombines TRBV9 with TRBJ2-2; 7 bases map to TRBD1. There are 14 residues in the CDR3. Germline V gives CDR1 SGDLS, CDR2 YYNGEE. The J segment lost 7 bases and the V segment lost 4 bases, leaving 7 bases of the junction unmatched. CDR3: CASSLDRDSGELFF. The CDR3 DNA is TGTGCCAGCAGCCTCGACAGGGACAGCGGGGAGCTGTTTTTT.

With respect to this clone: The same CDR3 arises from other DNA sequences in this sample as well. V is TRBV7-2 and J is TRBJ1-5, with no clear D. Germline assignment: CDR1 SGHTA and CDR2 FQGNSA. CDR3 length equals 13 residues. Trimming pared 5 bases from V and 1 base from J, leaving 6 bases between. The CDR3 sequence: CASSLDSNQPQHF. CDR3 nucleotide sequence: TGTGCCAGCAGCCTCGACAGCAATCAGCCCCAGCATTTT.

This clone has just one count. The chain uses TRBV19 and TRBJ2-1, with D unresolved. The germline V gene encodes CDR1 LNHDA and CDR2 SQIVND (reference sequence). The CDR3 consists of 12 residues. V lost 2 bases, J lost 6 bases, and 5 bases lay in between. The CDR3 loop is CASSIPANEQFF. In nucleotides, the CDR3 is TGTGCCAGTAGTATACCGGCCAATGAGCAGTTCTTC.

The V call is TRBV27, the J call TRBJ1-5; no firm D call. Germline V gives CDR1 MNHEY, CDR2 SMNVEV (reference sequence). Trimming shortened V by 8 bases and J by 4 bases, and 6 bases separated the two germline ends. This CDR3 has 11 residues. DNA of the CDR3: TGTGCCAGCGGCCCGAATCAGCCCCAGCATTTT. Its protein is CASGPNQPQHF.